This T cell receptor beta chain was documented in a study of radiotherapy plus CTLA-4 blockade in lung cancer. Findings and caveats of the study: Once radiotherapy plus ipilimumab had been given, TCR clones derived from tumor expanded in blood. How blood T cell clones changed early, along with interferon-beta, reportedly forecast response best.

Clones were read by immunoSEQ multiplex PCR, and TCRdb kept only the in-frame ones, dropping some. The table lists roughly 88,000 clones, 83% of them singletons. Ipilimumab-mediated CTLA-4 blockade plus focal radiation was given to patients having chemo-refractory metastatic non-small-cell lung cancer. About this clone: Its specificity is not known.

Germline assignment: CDR1 MNHEY and CDR2 SVGAGI. The V and J ends lost 0 bases and 3 bases respectively, with 9 bases between them. The CDR3 sequence is 14 residues long. This TCR came from a human donor with non-small cell lung cancer who had stable disease on radiotherapy plus ipilimumab. This chain connects TRBV6-5 to TRBJ2-7; D gene ambiguous. The sample here was peripheral blood, taken from a patient treated with radiotherapy plus ipilimumab. The CDR3 DNA is TGTGCCAGCAGTTACTCGATGCCGGGCTACGAGCAGTACTTC. It yields the protein CASSYSMPGYEQYF.